Below, 20 T cell receptor beta chains from the same sample are listed, as sequenced in a study of OX40 agonist ivuxolimab in advanced cancers. TCRdb's copy holds only in-frame clones and misses some; the assay was immunoSEQ multiplex PCR. The table records roughly 86,000 clones, around 90% of them present only once. The starting material was CD4+ or CD8+ T cells sorted from blood, obtained in a trial of the OX40 agonist ivuxolimab. All receptors derive from an adult with an advanced solid tumor such as melanoma, head and neck, liver or kidney cancer.

V is TRBV27 and J is TRBJ2-7, with D possibly TRBD1 on 6 matching bases. Looked up from germline, CDR1 is MNHEY and CDR2 is SMNVEV (reference sequence). Trimming took 10 bases from V and 4 from J, leaving 14 bases between them. This CDR3 spans 12 amino acids. The CDR3 region is CATIRGLYEQYF. CDR3 nucleotide sequence: TGTGCCACCATCAGGGGTCTGTACGAGCAGTACTTC.

This chain uses TRBV10-1 with TRBJ2-2, with 7 bases identical to TRBD2. V was pared by 5 bases and J by 5 bases, with 5 bases of the junction left unmatched. This CDR3 contains 14 residues. Germline assignment: CDR1 WNHNN and CDR2 SYGVQD (reference sequence). CDR3 DNA sequence: TGCGCCAGCAGTCAGCGGGGCGATACCGGGGAGCTGTTTTTT. It encodes CASSQRGDTGELFF.

The rearrangement joins TRBV18 to TRBJ1-1; possible D gene TRBD1, 5 bases. The CDR3 covers 15 residues. Between the trimmed V and J ends, which lost 7 bases and 2 bases, there was a span of 17 bases. Per germline, CDR1 KGHSH and CDR2 LQKENI. CDR3 sequence: CASCPPGASNTEAFF. Here the CDR3 DNA reads TGTGCCAGCTGCCCACCTGGGGCGAGCAACACTGAAGCTTTCTTT.

This chain connects TRBV4-1 to TRBJ2-5, with 7 bases matching TRBD1. Germline assignment: CDR1 MGHRA and CDR2 YSYEKL. The CDR3 has 16 residues. The V and J ends lost 1 base and 4 bases, in that order; junction bases with no gene match: 9. The CDR3 reads CASSQAHPGQRETQYF. DNA of the CDR3: TGCGCCAGCAGCCAAGCCCATCCGGGACAGAGAGAGACCCAGTACTTC.

The gene calls are TRBV7-2 and TRBJ2-1; D perhaps matches TRBD2 (6 bases). V dropped 1 base and J dropped 4 bases, with 11 bases sitting between them. The CDR3 sequence is 15 residues long. The germline V gene encodes CDR1 SGHTA and CDR2 FQGNSA. As DNA, the CDR3 is TGTGCCAGCAGCTTAGGGGTAGGACTATACAATGAGCAGTTCTTC. This codes for CASSLGVGLYNEQFF.

This clone was recorded only once. This chain uses TRBV6-5 with TRBJ2-7; D unresolved. The ends were cut back, 6 bases at V and 3 bases at J, with 9 bases in the middle. Germline V gene lookup returns CDR1 MNHEY and CDR2 SVGAGI. The CDR3 is 12 amino acids. As DNA, the CDR3 is TGTGCCAGCAGCTCAGGCTACTACGAGCAGTACTTC. Residues: CASSSGYYEQYF.

The rearrangement uses TRBV5-5 and TRBJ2-7; TRBD2 is a possible D gene (6 bases). The CDR3 contains 15 residues. V lost 5 bases to trimming and J lost 0 bases, with 15 bases between them. CDR1 SGHKS and CDR2 YYEKEE come from the germline V gene (reference sequence). This CDR3 reads CASRQSLGSSYEQYF. The CDR3 DNA follows: TGTGCCAGCAGACAAAGTCTCGGGAGCTCCTACGAGCAGTACTTC.

The rearrangement links TRBV6-5 to TRBJ1-3; D not resolved. Germline V gene lookup returns CDR1 MNHEY and CDR2 SVGAGI. The CDR3 spans 14 residues. With 6 bases removed from V and 0 bases from J, the gap between germline ends came to 9 bases. The CDR3 protein is CASRRNLSGNTIYF. The CDR3 DNA reads TGTGCCAGCAGAAGGAACCTCTCTGGAAACACCATATATTTT.

The chain joins TRBV7-2 to TRBJ2-7, with 10 bases aligning to TRBD2. Germline V gives CDR1 SGHTA, CDR2 FQGNSA. This CDR3 has 16 residues. Unmatched junction bases numbered 4, after V lost 0 bases and J lost 2 bases. CDR3 coding DNA: TGTGCCAGCAGCTTAGCGCTTACTAGCGGGGCCTACGAGCAGTACTTC. This translates into CASSLALTSGAYEQYF. The whole variable domain, remainder taken from reference TRBV7-2 and TRBJ2-7, is GAGVSQSPSNKVTEKGKDVELRCDPISGHTALYWYRQSLGQGLEFLIYFQGNSAPDKSGLPSDRFSAERTGGSVSTLTIQRTQQEDSAVYLCASSLALTSGAYEQYFGPGTRLTVT.

This rearrangement joins TRBV28 to TRBJ1-5; tentative D call: TRBD1 (6 bases). CDR1 MDHEN and CDR2 SYDVKM come from the germline V gene. V dropped 5 bases and J dropped 5 bases, with 13 bases sitting between them. This CDR3 comprises 14 residues. CDR3 loop: CASSRPGDYQPQHF. Written as DNA, the CDR3 is TGTGCCAGCAGTCGTCCAGGGGACTATCAGCCCCAGCATTTT.

The V gene is TRBV4-3, the J gene TRBJ2-7; D possibly corresponds to TRBD2 (6 bases). The CDR3 totals 14 residues. Trimming stripped 4 bases from V and 1 base from J, with 11 bases between. The germline V gene encodes CDR1 LGHNA and CDR2 YSLEER. In nucleotides, the CDR3 is TGCGCCAGCAGCCTCCGGACTAATTCCTACGAGCAGTACTTC. This sequence encodes CASSLRTNSYEQYF.

This clone was seen once. The rearrangement uses TRBV19 and TRBJ1-4; D uncertain. Germline CDR1 reads LNHDA; CDR2 reads SQIVND (reference sequence). CDR3 size: 13 residues. V was pared by 6 bases and J by 8 bases, with 13 bases between. This CDR3 is CASSSGYLEKLFF. The DNA of the CDR3 is TGTGCCAGTAGCTCCGGGTACCTAGAAAAACTGTTTTTT.

Concerning this clone itself: Germline is not matched at one junction end, which may reflect a read error. The rearrangement uses TRBV7-7 and TRBJ2-5, with TRBD2 matching 14 bases. The CDR3 sequence is 16 residues long. Germline CDR1 is SSHAT and CDR2 is FNYEAQ (reference sequence). Written as DNA, the CDR3 is TGTGCTAGCAGCATCGGACTAGCGGGAGGCCAAGAGACCCAGTACTTC. Its protein is CASSIGLAGGQETQYF.

The chain combines TRBV4-1 with TRBJ2-1; 12 bases match TRBD1. The CDR3 totals 17 residues. Germline values: CDR1 MGHRA, CDR2 YSYEKL. The J segment lost 8 bases and the V segment lost 3 bases, leaving 11 bases of the junction unmatched. DNA for the CDR3: TGCGCCAGCAGCCAGGGATTCCTGGGACAGGGGGCTGATGAGCAGTTCTTC. It is translated as CASSQGFLGQGADEQFF.

Here the CDR3 reads CASRADRSMNTEAFF. The CDR3, as DNA: TGTGCCAGCAGGGCGGACAGAAGCATGAACACTGAAGCTTTCTTT. The chain employs TRBV2 and TRBJ1-1, with TRBD1 as a possible D gene (6 bases). Trimming took 6 bases from V and 0 from J, leaving 14 bases between them. The CDR3 is made up of 15 amino acids. Germline CDR1 reads SNHLY; CDR2 reads FYNNEI. The entire variable domain, with the rest obtained from reference TRBV2 and TRBJ1-1, is as follows: EPEVTQTPSHQVTQMGQEVILRCVPISNHLYFYWYRQILGQKVEFLVSFYNNEISEKSEIFDDQFSVERPDGSNFTLKIRSTKLEDSAMYFCASRADRSMNTEAFFGQGTRLTVV.

V gene TRBV4-3 combines with J gene TRBJ2-3; D call uncertain. Trimming left V 2 bases short and J 0 bases short, with 12 bases between. The CDR3 has 16 residues. Germline V CDR1 and CDR2: LGHNA, YSLEER. As DNA, the CDR3 is TGCGCCAGCAGCCAAAGGCCAGCCCCTAGCACAGATACGCAGTATTTT. Translation gives CASSQRPAPSTDTQYF.

The V call is TRBV28, the J call TRBJ1-2, with TRBD1 identical over 8 bases. Trimming at V came to 4 bases and at J to 1 base, leaving 2 bases not matched to a gene. This CDR3 contains 14 residues. Per germline, CDR1 MDHEN and CDR2 SYDVKM. The CDR3 here is CASSSTGDNYGYTF. CDR3 DNA sequence: TGTGCCAGCAGTTCGACAGGGGATAACTATGGCTACACCTTC.

The genes are TRBV28 and TRBJ1-1; no reliable D call. V was pared by 2 bases and J by 3 bases, with 10 bases between. The CDR3 is 14 amino acids. Looked up from germline, CDR1 is MDHEN and CDR2 is SYDVKM. CDR3 nucleotide sequence: TGTGCCAGCAGTTTACGGGGAGCTCACACTGAAGCTTTCTTT. As protein: CASSLRGAHTEAFF.

V gene TRBV7-2 combines with J gene TRBJ2-2; TRBD1 aligns across 10 bases. CDR3 length equals 16 residues. Germline V gene data show CDR1 as SGHTA and CDR2 as FQGNSA. J was trimmed by 7 bases and V by 4 bases; bases with no gene match: 9. The CDR3 sequence: CASSSGTGVLSGELFF. For the CDR3, the DNA is TGTGCCAGCAGCTCCGGGACAGGGGTCCTCAGCGGGGAGCTGTTTTTT.

The chain links TRBV5-1 to TRBJ2-3; 8 positions agree with TRBD1. V gave up 2 bases and J gave up 4 bases; unmatched junction bases: 3. This CDR3 is built from 14 residues. The germline gives CDR1 SGHRS, CDR2 YFSETQ. This CDR3 reads CASSFGQGADTQYF. The CDR3 DNA follows: TGCGCCAGCAGCTTCGGACAGGGTGCAGATACGCAGTATTTT.